This T cell receptor (beta chain) was obtained from a study of blood T cell repertoires in COVID-19 (dated by TCRdb to about 2020). Looking at the study overall: Collaborator samples came from the United States, Italy and Spain and covered acute and convalescent phases of COVID-19. The material from the prospective study consisted of cDNA or gDNA derived from T cells, B-cell-depleted T cells, or PBMCs. Deeply sampled blood TCRbeta repertoires from subjects exposed to, actively infected with, or recovered from COVID-19 were included in the dataset. The repertoires were released in a freely available public database meant as a resource for research on the immune response to SARS-CoV-2. The samples were drawn from the first 160 participants of the ongoing ImmuneRACE study and from 1,200 or so subjects provided by 6 global collaborators. A de-identified subject ID, COVID-19 status, age in years and sex were almost always included in the sample metadata. Where available, HLA class I and class II types were taken from metadata supplied by the sample provider and were not determined by assay-based typing. What the authors observed across the whole study: The amount of clinical and demographic metadata varied by source and participant and was provided uncurated.

This clone was detected once. Which antigen it targets is not known. One base away there is no much larger clone; base qualities are not given. The collaborating institutions used their own protocols to collect whole blood in K2EDTA tubes. For TCRbeta analysis, collaborator samples were shipped as frozen whole blood, as isolated PBMCs, or as DNA extracted from either sample type. TCRbeta CDR3 regions were amplified from genomic DNA using the immunoSEQ Assay, a bias-controlled multiplex PCR. Turning to the authors' computational methods: Within the assay, amplification of reference gene primers was used to estimate how many nucleated cells each sample contained. To quantify the absolute abundance of each unique TCRbeta CDR3 rearrangement, sequence reads were collapsed and filtered. For each sample, productive Simpson clonality was calculated as the square root of Simpson's diversity index over productive rearrangements. Here the immuneACCESS table is served through TCRdb, limited to in-frame sequences with V and J called. Missing clones are a known gap in these copies; in checked studies unresolved V genes cover under half, and the rest lacks a known reason. V and J calls and clone size come straight from that table; D and trimming were deduced from the DNA. The sample data list roughly 100,000 clones, and around 74% of these were observed just once. Approximately 19% of the sample comes from the top ten.

A distance of 15 bases separates the germline ends of V and J, which lose 2 bases and 5 bases respectively. The CDR3, from cysteine to phenylalanine, totals 15 residues. Kept here is only the CDR3 DNA, which spans 45 bases and is read in frame from base 1. For CDR1 and CDR2, the germline V gene lists MNHEY and SVGAGI. The receptor was isolated from a woman in her 70s with acute or convalescent COVID-19. The sequenced material came from peripheral blood. The rearrangement combines TRBV6-5 with TRBJ1-1; too little of a D gene remains to name it. The DNA sequence reads TGTGCCAGCAGTTACGGCGGGGAGGGCGAAACTGAAGCTTTCTTT. Translated, this gives CASSYGGEGETEAFF.